The 18 T cell receptor beta chains listed next were all sequenced from one sample in a study of blood T cell repertoires in COVID-19. Data came from immunoSEQ multiplex PCR; TCRdb stores just in-frame clones and leaves some out. The sample yields 200,000 to 250,000 clones, 83% seen once. The material sequenced was peripheral blood. The receptors derive from a young woman with COVID-19, enrolled during active disease.

The rearrangement links TRBV4-1 to TRBJ2-7; TRBD2 aligns across 8 bases. Germline CDR1 is MGHRA and CDR2 is YSYEKL. V dropped 1 base and J dropped 3; count of bases not matched to a gene: 11. The CDR3 is made up of 17 amino acids. CDR3 DNA: TGCGCCAGCAGCCAAGCTCCCCTTACTAGCGGTTTCTACGAGCAGTACTTC. As protein: CASSQAPLTSGFYEQYF.

The CDR3 loop is CAWSGDSYSGNTIYF. The CDR3 coding sequence is TGTGCCTGGAGTGGGGACAGCTACTCTGGAAACACCATATATTTT. The chain is built from TRBV30 and TRBJ1-3, with TRBD1 matching 7 bases. V shed 1 base and J 0 bases; nucleotides not matched to a gene: 3. Germline assignment: CDR1 GTSNPN and CDR2 SVGIG (reference sequence). The CDR3 has 15 amino acids. The whole variable domain, remainder taken from reference TRBV30 and TRBJ1-3, is SQTIHQWPATLVQPVGSPLSLECTVEGTSNPNLYWYRQAAGRGLQLLFYSVGIGQISSEVPQNLSASRPQDRQFILSSKKLLLSDSGFYLCAWSGDSYSGNTIYFGEGSWLTVV.

This clone was counted only a few times. The gene calls are TRBV19 and TRBJ1-1; TRBD1 matches 10 bases. The CDR3 contains 13 residues. CDR1 and CDR2 (germline): LNHDA, SQIVND (reference sequence). With V trimmed by 8 bases and J by 5 bases, 5 bases remained unmatched. The CDR3 DNA reads TGTGCCAGTGCGACAGGGGGCATTACTGAAGCTTTCTTT. Residues: CASATGGITEAFF.

This clone was recorded only once. This chain joins TRBV29-1 and TRBJ2-7; TRBD2 aligns across 14 bases. V lost 2 bases and J lost 6; bases outside the gene matches: 6. Looked up from germline, CDR1 is SQVTM and CDR2 is ANQGSEA. The CDR3 has 15 residues. The CDR3 sequence: CSVERTSGRTSEQYF. CDR3 nucleotide sequence: TGCAGCGTTGAAAGGACTAGCGGGAGGACTAGCGAGCAGTACTTC.

This chain uses TRBV3-1 (or the pseudogene TRBV3-2) with TRBJ1-6; TRBD1 matches 8 bases. In germline, CDR1 is LGHDT, CDR2 YNNKEL (reference sequence). The CDR3 runs 17 residues. V lost 1 base, J lost 7 bases, and 9 bases stayed unmatched. This CDR3 reads CASSQGPGGPWNSPLHF. For the CDR3, the DNA is TGTGCCAGCAGCCAAGGCCCAGGGGGCCCCTGGAATTCACCCCTCCACTTT.

The chain has TRBV28 and TRBJ1-4; TRBD1 matches at 12 bases. Trimming at V came to 8 bases and at J to 8 bases, leaving 6 bases not matched to a gene. CDR3 size: 14 residues. The germline V gene has CDR1 MDHEN and CDR2 SYDVKM. In nucleotides, the CDR3 is TGTGCCAGCGGCAGGGACAGGGGGCCCGAAAAACTGTTTTTT. The encoded protein is CASGRDRGPEKLFF.

The chain couples TRBV19 to TRBJ1-2; a weak D match, TRBD1 (5 bases). Germline CDR1 reads LNHDA; CDR2 reads SQIVND (reference sequence). Trimming took 3 bases from V and 8 from J, leaving 13 bases between them. The CDR3 runs to 13 residues. CDR3 nucleotide sequence: TGTGCCAGTAGTATCCCCCAGGGTGCCGGCTACACCTTC. Its protein product is CASSIPQGAGYTF.

The chain combines TRBV7-3 with TRBJ2-1, with 10 bases fitting TRBD2. V trimming: 8 bases; J trimming: 4 bases; junction bases outside the gene matches: 5. The CDR3 has 14 residues. Germline V gene lookup returns CDR1 SGHTA and CDR2 FQGTGA. In DNA form, the CDR3 reads TGTGCCAGCGGCCTAGCGGGAGAGTACAATGAGCAGTTCTTC. Protein: CASGLAGEYNEQFF.

V usage is TRBV7-2 and J usage is TRBJ2-2; 14 nucleotides line up with TRBD2. Germline trimming cut 0 bases from V and 3 bases from J; bases unmatched to any gene: 6. The CDR3 length is 19 residues. Per the germline V gene, CDR1 is SGHTA and CDR2 is FQGNSA. For the CDR3, the DNA is TGTGCCAGCAGCTTAGCGTCGACTAGCGGGGGGGTACACACCGGGGAGCTGTTTTTT. Protein: CASSLASTSGGVHTGELFF. Based on the CDR3 plus reference TRBV7-2 and TRBJ2-2, the full variable domain is GAGVSQSPSNKVTEKGKDVELRCDPISGHTALYWYRQSLGQGLEFLIYFQGNSAPDKSGLPSDRFSAERTGGSVSTLTIQRTQQEDSAVYLCASSLASTSGGVHTGELFFGEGSRLTVL.

This sequence joins TRBV5-6 and TRBJ1-2; 9 bases fit TRBD1. J lost 12 bases, V lost 4 bases, and 10 bases had no gene match. CDR3 length equals 13 residues. Germline assignment: CDR1 SGHDT and CDR2 YYEEEE. CDR3 amino acids: CASSADPDRGDTF. The CDR3 bases are TGTGCCAGCAGCGCGGACCCAGACAGGGGGGACACCTTC.

This chain uses TRBV5-4 with TRBJ2-3, with D unclear. Trimming took 6 bases from V and 0 from J, leaving 5 bases between them. This CDR3 is 12 amino acids long. The germline V gene encodes CDR1 SGHNT and CDR2 YYREEE (reference sequence). The CDR3 sequence is CASKTSTDTQYF. CDR3 bases: TGTGCCAGCAAAACTAGCACAGATACGCAGTATTTT.

This clone has a single count. The V and J genes are TRBV13 and TRBJ2-5; 7 bases are a match to TRBD1. The germline V gene has CDR1 PRHDT and CDR2 FYEKMQ (reference sequence). The CDR3 is 15 residues long. With 3 bases clipped from V and 5 bases from J, the junction kept 9 bases outside the gene matches. The CDR3 DNA reads TGTGCCAGCAGCTTTCGGATTACAGGGGACGAGACCCAGTACTTC. The encoded protein is CASSFRITGDETQYF. The complete variable domain, with remaining parts taken from reference TRBV13 and TRBJ2-5, reads AAGVIQSPRHLIKEKRETATLKCYPIPRHDTVYWYQQGPGQDPQFLISFYEKMQSDKGSIPDRFSAQQFSDYHSELNMSSLELGDSALYFCASSFRITGDETQYFGPGTRLLVL.

The chain is built from TRBV16 and TRBJ1-5, with D tentatively TRBD1 (5 bases). The CDR3 covers 15 residues. V lost 0 bases and J 7 bases, leaving 13 bases between the germline ends. Germline CDR1 is KGHSY and CDR2 is FQNENV. The CDR3 protein is CASSQSGGGSQPQHF. Written as DNA, the CDR3 is TGTGCCAGCAGCCAATCGGGGGGAGGGTCGCAGCCCCAGCATTTT.

This clone was seen a few times. V is TRBV21-1 and J is TRBJ2-1; TRBD2 was called by the table and not checked on the DNA. TRBV21-1 is assigned pseudogene status. The CDR3 has 13 amino acids. The CDR3 reads CASSMEDYNEQFF. CDR3 nucleotides: TGTGCCAGCAGCATGGAGGACTACAATGAGCAGTTCTTC.

CDR3: CASSHEPGEKLFF. The CDR3 coding sequence is TGTGCCAGCAGCCACGAACCCGGTGAAAAACTGTTTTTT. J is TRBJ1-4 and V is TRBV7-3; D gene unclear. The germline V gene has CDR1 SGHTA and CDR2 FQGTGA. V dropped 5 bases and J dropped 7 bases, with 11 bases sitting between them. The CDR3 covers 13 residues.

In this sample, this clone turned up many times. V and J are TRBV5-6 and TRBJ2-3, with 10 nucleotides matching TRBD2. Germline assignment: CDR1 SGHDT and CDR2 YYEEEE. The V segment lost 4 bases and the J segment 1 base; nucleotides outside the gene matches: 3. CDR3 size: 15 residues. The DNA for the CDR3 is TGTGCCAGCAGCAGCGGGACTAGCGGCACAGATACGCAGTATTTT. Encoded protein: CASSSGTSGTDTQYF.

This chain links TRBV7-9 with TRBJ1-1, with 9 bases aligning to TRBD1. The V segment lost 5 bases and the J segment 0 bases; nucleotides outside the gene matches: 10. The V gene's germline CDR1 is SEHNR and CDR2 FQNEAQ (reference sequence). This CDR3 contains 17 residues. This chain's CDR3 is CASSLTGGGFMNTEAFF. CDR3 nucleotide sequence: TGTGCCAGCAGCCTGACAGGGGGAGGGTTCATGAACACTGAAGCTTTCTTT.

The gene calls are TRBV12-3 or TRBV12-4 and TRBJ2-7; D call uncertain. The CDR3 has 12 amino acids. V gave up 1 base and J gave up 5 bases, with 6 bases separating them. The CDR3 reads CASSLVSDEQYF. The CDR3 DNA is TGTGCCAGCAGTTTAGTGTCGGACGAGCAGTACTTC.